A single sample is the source of the 2 T cell receptor beta chains below, sequenced in a study of response to subunit inactivated influenza vaccine. Each CDR3 protein is one row after TCRdb ran MiXCR on the RT-PCR reads. Counted here are roughly 500,000 distinct CDR3 sequences, 25% occurring once; the ten biggest clones make up approximately 2%. This material consisted of CD4+ T cells sorted from PBMCs, taken less than 6 days after vaccination. The source is a man aged 50 to 59 who received an inactivated influenza vaccine.

This chain links TRBV7-8 with TRBJ1-3; D may be TRBD1 (5 bases). The CDR3 length is 16 residues. Germline assignment: CDR1 SGHVS and CDR2 FQNEAQ. V lost 3 bases, J lost 0 bases, and 12 bases lay in between. As DNA, the CDR3 is TGTGCCAGCAGCTTTTTCGGGGCAAACTCTGGAAACACCATATATTTT. Translating gives CASSFFGANSGNTIYF. The whole variable domain, filled in from reference TRBV7-8 and TRBJ1-3, reads GAGVSQSPRYKVAKRGQDVALRCDPISGHVSLFWYQQALGQGPEFLTYFQNEAQLDKSGLPSDRFFAERPEGSVSTLKIQRTQQEDSAVYLCASSFFGANSGNTIYFGEGSWLTVV.

The V and J genes are TRBV20-1 and TRBJ2-5; unclear D gene. Per the germline V gene, CDR1 is DFQATT and CDR2 is SNEGSKA (reference sequence). The CDR3 has 13 amino acids. The germline V and J ends were trimmed by 2 bases and 4 bases, with 11 bases remaining between them. The CDR3 loop is CSARTGPPETQYF. DNA for the CDR3: TGCAGTGCTAGAACCGGGCCCCCAGAGACCCAGTACTTC.